A selection of T cell receptor beta chains follows, all from one sample in a study of CD8+CD57+ T cells in acquired aplastic anemia. One entry per CDR3 protein, called by TCRdb with MiXCR from the reads. The sample lists roughly 58,000 distinct CDR3 sequences, roughly 58% occurring once. Sequenced material: sorted CD4+, CD8+, or CD8+CD57+ T cells (not recorded which) from PBMCs. Source of these receptors: a human donor in good health, serving as a control. The CDR3 runs from the conserved cysteine through the conserved F or W.

V gene	CDR3 length	J gene	CDR3 protein
TRBV20-1	14	TRBJ2-7	CRLGSGQALYEQYF
TRBV19	8	TRBJ1-5	CASSISRF
TRBV6-1	16	TRBJ2-3	CASRKLAGASPDTQYF
TRBV24-1	13	TRBJ2-7	CATSDGNTWEQYF
TRBV10-3	13	TRBJ2-1	CAISEGESYEQFF
TRBV7-9	15	TRBJ2-2	CASSTTGSSGGELFF
TRBV16	15	TRBJ1-5	CASSQSVGGNQPQHF
TRBV2	15	TRBJ2-7	CASSSHGELNYEQYF
TRBV6-5	15	TRBJ1-1	CASSYHKDSPTEAFF
TRBV20-1	14	TRBJ1-3	CSALGGSGGNTIYF
TRBV7-8	13	TRBJ1-5	CASSTGVYQPQHF
TRBV10-1	13	TRBJ2-7	CASSEFTLSEQYF
TRBV11-2	16	TRBJ1-6	CASSLRTGIQNSPLHF
TRBV15	13	TRBJ1-1	CATTHLTNTEAFF
TRBV24-1	15	TRBJ2-5	CATSGGTVGTQTQYF
TRBV20-1	13	TRBJ2-1	CSASLAVPDEQFF
TRBV4-1	18	TRBJ2-7	CASSPNGGTSGNLYEQYF
TRBV15	17	TRBJ2-7	CATSRGGLAGGPHEQYF
TRBV19	15	TRBJ2-7	CASSPTGGFDYEQYF
TRBV7-8	13	TRBJ1-2	CASSLGGHWGYTF
TRBV11-2	15	TRBJ1-2	CASSSSPTGTYGYTF
TRBV10-1	16	TRBJ1-1	CASSESPTGELTEAFF
TRBV6-6	16	TRBJ1-2	CASRSPGSLATYGYTF
TRBV25-1	14	TRBJ2-3	CARDSQGRADTQYF
TRBV7-3	15	TRBJ1-4	CASSASGTGVEKLFF
TRBV7-3	14	TRBJ2-7	CASSPEHGRNERYF
TRBV29-1	14	TRBJ2-5	CSVEDLQGVETQYF
TRBV5-5	15	TRBJ2-7	CASSALWPSAYEQYF
TRBV19	15	TRBJ2-2	CASSIDPVRTGELFF
TRBV20-1	14	TRBJ2-5	CSASSGGAEETQYF
TRBV12-3/TRBV12-4	19	TRBJ1-3	CASSRAPSLQGRRGNTIYF
TRBV19	13	TRBJ1-5	CASSIDNNQPQHF
TRBV6-2/TRBV6-3	14	TRBJ1-5	CASSHDGSNQPQHF
TRBV11-3	16	TRBJ2-5	CASSFRPGPSGETQYF
TRBV4-1	15	TRBJ2-7	CASSPRTGMTGEQYF
TRBV3-1	14	TRBJ1-5	CASSQRTGVQPQHF
TRBV2	13	TRBJ2-7	CASSRQRPYEQYF
TRBV11-2	15	TRBJ2-1	CASSLDSGRGNEQFF
TRBV24-1	14	TRBJ2-5	CATSDRGQGETQYF
TRBV15	15	TRBJ1-2	CASSLGGSVNYGYTF